The 18 T cell receptor beta chains reported below all come from one sample, sequenced in a study of blood T cell repertoires in COVID-19. TCRdb keeps only in-frame clones here, not all; method: immunoSEQ multiplex PCR. Here the sample spans around 200,000 clones, over 80% being singletons. The sample taken for sequencing was PBMCs or T cells enriched from blood (not recorded which). The receptors shown here come from a man aged 30 to 39 who had recovered from COVID-19.

The chain uses TRBV28 and TRBJ2-7; 9 bases match TRBD1. The CDR3 covers 15 residues. CDR1 and CDR2 (germline): MDHEN, SYDVKM. V gave up 6 bases and J gave up 4 bases; unmatched junction bases: 10. CDR3 sequence (DNA): TGTGCCAGCAGCCCGGGACAGGGATATTTGTACGAGCAGTACTTC. Amino acids: CASSPGQGYLYEQYF.

J is TRBJ2-1 and V is TRBV4-1, with D maybe TRBD2 (6 bases). The V gene lost 2 bases and the J gene lost 4 bases, with 15 bases spanning the gap. The CDR3 is 16 residues long. In germline, CDR1 is MGHRA, CDR2 YSYEKL. CDR3 sequence reads: CASSQMGLTNYNEQFF. The CDR3 DNA reads TGCGCCAGCAGCCAAATGGGACTGACAAATTACAATGAGCAGTTCTTC.

This chain connects TRBV7-2 to TRBJ2-7; D gene ambiguous. Germline V gene lookup returns CDR1 SGHTA and CDR2 FQGNSA. The CDR3 extends over 14 amino acids. Trimming cost V 2 bases and J 6 bases, with 14 bases left between them. CDR3 DNA sequence: TGTGCCAGCAGCTTATCCCCGAAGTTCGGCGAGCAGTACTTC. As protein: CASSLSPKFGEQYF.

The CDR3 spells CASSLRSPGPYEQYF. In DNA form, the CDR3 reads TGTGCCAGCAGCTTACGGTCCCCAGGTCCCTACGAGCAGTACTTC. The rearrangement joins TRBV11-2 to TRBJ2-7; D uncertain. V was pared by 2 bases and J by 2 bases, with 13 bases between. The germline CDR1 and CDR2 sequences are SGHAT and FQNNGV. The CDR3 totals 15 residues.

The CDR3 sequence is CASSELGEKLFF. The CDR3 DNA follows: TGTGCCAGCAGTGAACTAGGCGAAAAACTGTTTTTT. J is TRBJ1-4 and V is TRBV25-1; no firm D call. V was trimmed by 2 bases and J by 8 bases, leaving 6 bases between them. The germline V gene encodes CDR1 MGHDK and CDR2 SYGVNS. This CDR3 comprises 12 residues.

V is TRBV19 and J is TRBJ2-2; no reliable D call. V was trimmed by 4 bases and J by 4 bases, leaving 13 bases between them. The CDR3 has 15 residues. Germline V gene data show CDR1 as LNHDA and CDR2 as SQIVND (reference sequence). The CDR3 DNA is TGTGCCAGTAGTACGTCCAGATACCCCACCGGGGAGCTGTTTTTT. Amino acids: CASSTSRYPTGELFF.

This chain uses TRBV5-4 with TRBJ2-7; 10 nucleotides align to TRBD2. The length of the CDR3 is 14 residues. Trimming removed 6 bases from V and 7 bases from J; junction bases left unmatched: 10. CDR1 SGHNT and CDR2 YYREEE come from the germline V gene (reference sequence). The CDR3 sequence: CASKKREGVEEQYF. In DNA, the CDR3 is TGTGCCAGCAAGAAGCGGGAGGGCGTAGAAGAGCAGTACTTC.

This clone occurred once. The chain employs TRBV19 and TRBJ2-5; D is possibly TRBD2 (6 bases). Germline loops: CDR1 LNHDA, CDR2 SQIVND (reference sequence). CDR3 length equals 13 residues. The germline V and J ends were trimmed by 8 bases and 5 bases, with 15 bases remaining between them. As DNA, the CDR3 is TGTGCCAGTCGCGGGGTCCCGGGGGAGACCCAGTACTTC. It specifies CASRGVPGETQYF. The whole variable domain, remainder taken from reference TRBV19 and TRBJ2-5, is DGGITQSPKYLFRKEGQNVTLSCEQNLNHDAMYWYRQDPGQGLRLIYYSQIVNDFQKGDIAEGYSVSREKKESFPLTVTSAQKNPTAFYLCASRGVPGETQYFGPGTRLLVL.

In DNA, the CDR3 is TGTGCCAGCAGTTACTTCAGGGCGAATTCACCCCTCCACTTT. Residues: CASSYFRANSPLHF. The gene calls are TRBV6-2 or TRBV6-3 and TRBJ1-6; tentatively, D is TRBD1 (5 bases). CDR1 MNHEY and CDR2 SVGEGT come from the germline V gene. The ends were cut back, 1 base at V and 7 bases at J, with 8 bases in the middle. This CDR3 has 14 amino acids.

The sample holds a few counts of this clone. The rearrangement uses TRBV7-8 and TRBJ1-5; TRBD1 aligns across 9 bases. V gave up 0 bases and J gave up 2 bases; unmatched junction bases: 14. Germline V lookup: CDR1 SGHVS, CDR2 FQNEAQ. This CDR3 comprises 20 residues. The CDR3, as DNA: TGTGCCAGCAGCTTAGCGCTTTTGGGACAGGGAGGTCAGGGCAATCAGCCCCAGCATTTT. It yields the protein CASSLALLGQGGQGNQPQHF.

The V gene is TRBV30, the J gene TRBJ1-6, with 7 bases identical to TRBD1. Germline V gives CDR1 GTSNPN, CDR2 SVGIG (reference sequence). J lost 9 bases, V lost 7 bases, and 12 bases had no gene match. The CDR3 is 14 amino acids. DNA of the CDR3: TGTGCCTTACAACCGGGACAGAATACTTCACCCCTCCACTTT. This codes for CALQPGQNTSPLHF.

The chain carries TRBV28 and TRBJ2-7; 14 bases agree with TRBD2. With V trimmed by 6 bases and J by 4 bases, 8 bases remained unmatched. The CDR3 runs to 16 residues. Germline-derived CDR1 and CDR2 are MDHEN and SYDVKM. CDR3 region: CASRPLGTSGSYEQYF. CDR3 in DNA: TGTGCCAGCAGGCCCCTCGGGACTAGCGGGAGTTACGAGCAGTACTTC.

This chain joins TRBV6-6 and TRBJ2-2; D is perhaps TRBD1 (6 bases). V was pared by 5 bases and J by 1 base, with 14 bases between. The CDR3 spans 16 residues. Germline values: CDR1 MNHNY, CDR2 SVGAGI (reference sequence). The CDR3 DNA reads as TGTGCCAGCAGTCGAGCACAGGGACGGAACACCGGGGAGCTGTTTTTT. This gives the protein CASSRAQGRNTGELFF.

V and J are TRBV7-6 and TRBJ2-1, with a tentative D call TRBD2 (6 bases). Germline CDR1 SGHVS, CDR2 FNYEAQ. This CDR3 contains 12 residues. Trimming pared 5 bases from V and 9 bases from J, leaving 11 bases between. The CDR3 DNA follows: TGTGCCAGCAGCAAAGACGGGAGTGAGCAGTTCTTC. It encodes CASSKDGSEQFF.

This chain uses TRBV6-1 with TRBJ2-7; D is possibly TRBD1 (5 bases). Per the germline V gene, CDR1 is MNHNS and CDR2 is SASEGT. Deletions cut 3 bases from V and 2 bases from J, with 8 bases between. The CDR3 runs 13 residues. The CDR3 DNA reads as TGTGCCAGCAGTGATGACAGAGCCTACGAGCAGTACTTC. Residues: CASSDDRAYEQYF.

V and J are TRBV19 and TRBJ1-5, with 9 bases that match TRBD1. Germline-derived CDR1 and CDR2 are LNHDA and SQIVND (reference sequence). The CDR3 is 15 residues long. The V gene end was trimmed by 2 bases and the J gene end by 5 bases; junction bases not matched to a gene: 4. The CDR3 reads CASSIRDRVYQPQHF. CDR3 in DNA: TGTGCCAGTAGTATACGGGACAGGGTCTATCAGCCCCAGCATTTT.

The chain joins TRBV4-3 to TRBJ1-1; D perhaps matches TRBD1 (5 bases). CDR3 length: 21 residues. Trimming took 1 base from V and 3 from J, leaving 30 bases between them. CDR1 LGHNA and CDR2 YSLEER come from the germline V gene. The CDR3 loop is CASSQGPRIPNPVGEDTEAFF. CDR3 nucleotides: TGCGCCAGCAGCCAAGGTCCCAGGATCCCTAACCCGGTGGGGGAGGACACTGAAGCTTTCTTT.

V usage is TRBV10-3 and J usage is TRBJ2-2; D not resolved. The germline CDR1 and CDR2 sequences are ENHRY and SYGVKD. Trimming removed 7 bases at V and 5 bases at J, with 14 bases between. The CDR3 runs 14 residues. The chain's CDR3 is CAITTSAVTGELFF. The CDR3 nucleotides are TGTGCCATCACCACCAGCGCGGTAACCGGGGAGCTGTTTTTT.